What follows are 14 T cell receptor beta chains derived from one specimen sequenced in a study of vaccination and CD4 T cells after COVID-19. An Oncomine TCR Beta short-read assay was used to sequence the DNA from cultured CD4+ T cells. One entry per CDR3 protein, called by TCRdb with MiXCR from the PCR reads. Among 16,000 or so distinct CDR3 sequences listed, 44% were seen once. Antigens of these TCRs are unknown. Specified treatment: approximately nine-day PBMC culture with coronavirus spike peptide pools or control peptides (ViraFEST assay). Material: CD4+ T cells from blood, cultured in vitro, obtained after SARS-CoV-2 vaccination. Receptor source: a human donor who had recovered from COVID-19.

The V and J genes are TRBV20-1 and TRBJ2-7; 7 nucleotides line up with TRBD2. V shed 2 bases and J 4 bases; nucleotides not matched to a gene: 2. The CDR3 has 12 amino acids. The germline CDR1 and CDR2 sequences are DFQATT and SNEGSKA (reference sequence). The CDR3 coding sequence is TGCAGTGCTAGACTAGCGGAGTACGAGCAGTACTTC. It translates to CSARLAEYEQYF.

The chain recombines TRBV4-1 with TRBJ2-7, with 9 bases aligning to TRBD2. In germline, CDR1 is MGHRA, CDR2 YSYEKL. The CDR3 has 17 residues. V shed 1 base and J 6 bases; nucleotides not matched to a gene: 13. The chain's CDR3 is CASSQGQGGRAGFEQYF. CDR3 DNA: TGCGCCAGCAGCCAAGGCCAGGGCGGGAGGGCCGGGTTCGAGCAGTACTTC.

Details on this clonotype: One junction end does not reproduce the germline sequence, and a read error may be involved. The genes are TRBV28 and TRBJ2-1; 9 bases match TRBD2. Per germline, CDR1 MDHEN and CDR2 SYDVKM. The CDR3 sequence is 19 residues long. DNA of the CDR3: TGTGCCAGCAGTCCCCTATTGGAAGGACCTAGCGGGATCTACAATGGGCAGTTCTTC. Its protein is CASSPLLEGPSGIYNGQFF.

The chain carries TRBV18 and TRBJ2-7; D call uncertain. The V gene lost 3 bases and the J gene lost 2 bases, with 14 bases spanning the gap. The CDR3 spans 15 residues. From germline, CDR1 is KGHSH and CDR2 LQKENI. The CDR3 region is CASSPPAKHPYEQYF. The CDR3 DNA reads TGTGCCAGCTCACCGCCGGCGAAGCACCCCTACGAGCAGTACTTC.

The V and J genes are TRBV12-3 or TRBV12-4 and TRBJ2-2; D remains unclear. The V gene lost 5 bases and the J gene lost 4 bases, with 8 bases spanning the gap. There are 13 residues in the CDR3. The CDR3 here is CASSPLVTGELFF. In DNA form, the CDR3 reads TGTGCCAGCAGTCCGTTAGTCACCGGGGAGCTGTTTTTT.

This clonotype was seen a handful of times. V is TRBV10-3 and J is TRBJ2-5; 9 nucleotides align to TRBD1. The CDR3 loop spans 15 amino acids. Germline V gives CDR1 ENHRY, CDR2 SYGVKD. J lost 5 bases, V lost 2 bases, and 6 bases had no gene match. The CDR3 nucleotides are TGTGCCATCAGTGAGGTGACAGGGGGTCTTGAGACCCAGTACTTC. Its translation: CAISEVTGGLETQYF.

The V and J genes are TRBV20-1 and TRBJ2-7; a weak D match, TRBD2 (6 bases). V was clipped by 3 bases and J by 3 bases, with 12 bases between them. The CDR3 has 13 residues. Germline values: CDR1 DFQATT, CDR2 SNEGSKA (reference sequence). Written as DNA, the CDR3 is TGCAGTGCTAGTTCTAGCGCTAACTACGAGCAGTACTTC. Its protein product is CSASSSANYEQYF.

The chain joins TRBV12-3 or TRBV12-4 to TRBJ1-2, with D possibly being TRBD1 (5 bases). The CDR3 covers 11 residues. Trimming removed 3 bases from V and 6 bases from J, with 5 bases in between. CDR3 loop: CASSLGDGYTF. Written as DNA, the CDR3 is TGTGCCAGCAGTTTGGGGGATGGCTACACCTTC.

This clonotype was counted only a few times. This sequence joins TRBV20-1 and TRBJ1-1; 7 nucleotides match TRBD1. V shed 2 bases, J shed 3 bases, and the junction held 6 bases outside the gene matches. There are 14 residues in the CDR3. CDR1 DFQATT and CDR2 SNEGSKA come from the germline V gene (reference sequence). The CDR3 DNA is TGCAGTGCTAGACCAAGACAGGGTTACACTGAAGCTTTCTTT. Translated: CSARPRQGYTEAFF.

The J gene is TRBJ2-3, the V gene TRBV5-4; D is possibly TRBD2 (6 bases). The CDR3 runs 16 residues. CDR1 SGHNT and CDR2 YYREEE come from the germline V gene (reference sequence). V was clipped by 7 bases and J by 1 base, with 19 bases between them. The CDR3 DNA is TGTGCCAGCTCCCTAAGGGCGGGATTCGGCACAGATACGCAGTATTTT. Its protein product is CASSLRAGFGTDTQYF. The entire variable domain, with the rest obtained from reference TRBV5-4 and TRBJ2-3, is as follows: ETGVTQSPTHLIKTRGQQVTLRCSSQSGHNTVSWYQQALGQGPQFIFQYYREEENGRGNFPPRFSGLQFPNYSSELNVNALELDDSALYLCASSLRAGFGTDTQYFGPGTRLTVL.

This clonotype was seen only a few times. The chain uses TRBV24-1 and TRBJ1-5, with a tentative D call TRBD1 (5 bases). From germline, CDR1 is KGHDR and CDR2 SFDVKD. This CDR3 contains 15 residues. The V gene lost 4 bases and the J gene lost 2 bases, with 11 bases spanning the gap. DNA for the CDR3: TGTGCCACCAGTGAGGCAGGGTCCGGCAATCAGCCCCAGCATTTT. It codes for CATSEAGSGNQPQHF.

This clonotype was seen a few times. This sequence joins TRBV2 and TRBJ1-6, with a tentative D call TRBD1 (5 bases). Between the trimmed V and J ends, which lost 3 bases and 8 bases, there was a span of 14 bases. CDR1 and CDR2 (germline): SNHLY, FYNNEI. CDR3 length: 15 residues. The chain's CDR3 is CASSEIQGIDSPLHF. In DNA form, the CDR3 reads TGTGCCAGCAGTGAGATCCAGGGAATCGATTCACCCCTCCACTTT.

The chain combines TRBV11-2 with TRBJ2-3, with TRBD2 matching over 12 bases. The CDR3 loop spans 17 amino acids. The ends lost 5 bases at V and 3 bases at J; junction bases unmatched: 9. Germline loops: CDR1 SGHAT, CDR2 FQNNGV. CDR3: CASSPGLAGSGTDTQYF. The CDR3 DNA reads as TGTGCCAGCAGCCCAGGACTAGCGGGAAGTGGGACAGATACGCAGTATTTT.

In this sample, this clonotype turned up a few times. This rearrangement joins TRBV7-3 to TRBJ2-3, with D possibly matching TRBD2 (6 bases). V gave up 2 bases and J gave up 0 bases, with 9 bases separating them. From germline, CDR1 is SGHTA and CDR2 FQGTGA. The CDR3 extends over 15 amino acids. This chain's CDR3 is CASSLGEVSTDTQYF. In DNA, the CDR3 is TGTGCCAGCAGCTTAGGGGAGGTTAGCACAGATACGCAGTATTTT.